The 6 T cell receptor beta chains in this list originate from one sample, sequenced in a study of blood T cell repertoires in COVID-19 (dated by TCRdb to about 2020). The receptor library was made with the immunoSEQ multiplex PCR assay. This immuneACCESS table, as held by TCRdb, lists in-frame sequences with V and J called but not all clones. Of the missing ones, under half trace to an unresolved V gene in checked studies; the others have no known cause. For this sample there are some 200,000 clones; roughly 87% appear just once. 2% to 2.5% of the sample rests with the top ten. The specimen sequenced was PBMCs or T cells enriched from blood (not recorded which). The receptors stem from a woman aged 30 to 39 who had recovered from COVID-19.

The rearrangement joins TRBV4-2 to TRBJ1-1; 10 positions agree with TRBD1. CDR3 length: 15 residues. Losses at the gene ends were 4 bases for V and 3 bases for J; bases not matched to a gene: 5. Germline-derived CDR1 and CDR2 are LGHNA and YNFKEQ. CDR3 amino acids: CASSRRQGADTEAFF. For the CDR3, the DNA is TGTGCCAGCAGCCGCCGACAGGGGGCAGACACTGAAGCTTTCTTT.

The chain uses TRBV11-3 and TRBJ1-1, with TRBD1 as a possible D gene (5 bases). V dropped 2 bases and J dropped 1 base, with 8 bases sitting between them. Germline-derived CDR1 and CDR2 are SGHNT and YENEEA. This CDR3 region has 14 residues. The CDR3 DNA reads TGTGCCAGCAGCTTATCTCAGGGGAACACTGAAGCTTTCTTT. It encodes CASSLSQGNTEAFF.

The CDR3 region is CASSQLREGPNTEAFF. The CDR3 DNA is TGTGCCAGCAGCCAACTAAGGGAGGGGCCGAACACTGAAGCTTTCTTT. The chain links TRBV4-2 to TRBJ1-1, with a tentative D call TRBD1 (5 bases). Deletions cut 2 bases from V and 1 base from J, with 14 bases between. There are 16 residues in the CDR3. From germline, CDR1 is LGHNA and CDR2 YNFKEQ.

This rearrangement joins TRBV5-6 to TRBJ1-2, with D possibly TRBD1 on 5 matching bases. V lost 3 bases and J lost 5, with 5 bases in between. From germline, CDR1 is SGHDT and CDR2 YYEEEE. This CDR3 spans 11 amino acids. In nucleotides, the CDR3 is TGTGCCAGCAGCTGGACATATGGCTACACCTTC. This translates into CASSWTYGYTF.

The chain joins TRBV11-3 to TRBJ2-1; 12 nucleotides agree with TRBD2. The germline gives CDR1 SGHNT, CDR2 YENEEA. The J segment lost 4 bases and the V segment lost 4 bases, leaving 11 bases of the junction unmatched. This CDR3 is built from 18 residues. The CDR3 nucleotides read TGTGCCAGCAGCTCTTGGGTCGGACTAGCGGGGAAATACAATGAGCAGTTCTTC. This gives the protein CASSSWVGLAGKYNEQFF.

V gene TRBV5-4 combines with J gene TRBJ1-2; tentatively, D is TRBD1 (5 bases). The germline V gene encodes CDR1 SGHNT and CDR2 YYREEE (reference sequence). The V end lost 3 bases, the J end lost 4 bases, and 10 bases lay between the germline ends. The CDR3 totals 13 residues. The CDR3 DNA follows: TGTGCCAGCAGCTCCCAGGGAGGCTATGGCTACACCTTC. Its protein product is CASSSQGGYGYTF.